This TCR beta chain was identified during a study of T-cell memory formation after mild COVID-19. About the study: For the most part, TCR clusters were specific to one donor.

TCRdb fed the 5' RACE reads into MiXCR, producing one record per CDR3 protein. This sample has approximately 570,000 distinct CDR3 sequences, with more than 15% found just once. The CDR3 has 13 residues. The germline V gene encodes CDR1 SGHDT and CDR2 YYEEEE. Deletions cut 2 bases from V and 3 bases from J, with 8 bases between. The chain couples TRBV5-6 to TRBJ2-5; D is unresolved. This sequence originates from an adult woman who had mild COVID-19 (a few samples of this study predate the infection). Cell type and time point are not known. The sample consisted of PBMCs or a T cell subset sorted from them (not recorded which). The CDR3 is CASSFSTEETQYF. The CDR3 region has the DNA TGTGCCAGCAGCTTCTCGACGGAAGAGACCCAGTACTTC.